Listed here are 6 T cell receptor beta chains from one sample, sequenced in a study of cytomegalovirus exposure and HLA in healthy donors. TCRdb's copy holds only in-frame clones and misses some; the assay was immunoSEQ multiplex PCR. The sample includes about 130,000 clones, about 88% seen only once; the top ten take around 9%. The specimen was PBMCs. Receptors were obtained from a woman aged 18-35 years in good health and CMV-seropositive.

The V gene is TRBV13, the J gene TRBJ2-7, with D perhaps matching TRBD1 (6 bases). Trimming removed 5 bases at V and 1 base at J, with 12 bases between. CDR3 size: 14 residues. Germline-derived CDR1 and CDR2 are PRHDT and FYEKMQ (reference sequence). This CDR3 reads CASSPRTDSYEQYF. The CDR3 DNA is TGTGCCAGCAGCCCCCGGACAGATTCCTACGAGCAGTACTTC.

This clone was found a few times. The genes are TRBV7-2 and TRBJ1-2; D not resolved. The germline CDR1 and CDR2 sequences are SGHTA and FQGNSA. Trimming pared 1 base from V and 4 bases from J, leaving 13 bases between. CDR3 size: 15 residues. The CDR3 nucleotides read TGTGCCAGCAGCTTAGTTATCGGGGAGGGCTATGGCTACACCTTC. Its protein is CASSLVIGEGYGYTF. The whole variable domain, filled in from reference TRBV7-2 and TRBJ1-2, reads GAGVSQSPSNKVTEKGKDVELRCDPISGHTALYWYRQSLGQGLEFLIYFQGNSAPDKSGLPSDRFSAERTGGSVSTLTIQRTQQEDSAVYLCASSLVIGEGYGYTFGSGTRLTVV.

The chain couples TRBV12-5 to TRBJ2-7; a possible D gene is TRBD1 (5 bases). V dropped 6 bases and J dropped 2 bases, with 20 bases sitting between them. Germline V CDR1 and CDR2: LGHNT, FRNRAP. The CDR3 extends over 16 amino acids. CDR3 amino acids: CASGPAFLSRAYEQYF. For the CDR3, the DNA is TGTGCTAGTGGCCCGGCATTTCTTAGCAGGGCCTACGAGCAGTACTTC.

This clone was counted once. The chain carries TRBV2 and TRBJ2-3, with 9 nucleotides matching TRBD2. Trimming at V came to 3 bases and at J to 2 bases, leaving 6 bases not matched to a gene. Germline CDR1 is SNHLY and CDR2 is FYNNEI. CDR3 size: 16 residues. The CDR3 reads CASSDYERGVTDTQYF. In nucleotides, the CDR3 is TGTGCCAGCAGTGACTATGAGCGGGGGGTCACAGATACGCAGTATTTT.

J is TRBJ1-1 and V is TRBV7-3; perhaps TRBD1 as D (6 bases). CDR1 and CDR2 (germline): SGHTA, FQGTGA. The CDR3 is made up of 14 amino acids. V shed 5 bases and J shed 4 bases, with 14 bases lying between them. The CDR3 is CASSLNRDGTEAFF. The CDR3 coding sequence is TGTGCCAGCAGCCTTAACAGGGATGGCACTGAAGCTTTCTTT.

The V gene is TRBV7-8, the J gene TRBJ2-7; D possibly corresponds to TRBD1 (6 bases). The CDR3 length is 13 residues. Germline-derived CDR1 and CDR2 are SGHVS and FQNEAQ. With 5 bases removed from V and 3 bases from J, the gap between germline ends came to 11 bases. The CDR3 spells CASSQGTNYEQYF. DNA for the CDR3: TGTGCCAGCAGCCAAGGGACAAACTACGAGCAGTACTTC.